The subject of this entry is one T cell receptor beta chain. This clonotype was detected a few times. What antigen it recognizes has not been identified. The input lacks base qualities; no much larger clone sits a single base away. Stable Graves' hyperthyroidism was defined as no progression to ophthalmopathy during 18 months of follow-up. Hyperthyroidism patients were aged 18 to 65 years and newly diagnosed, with disease duration of less than 2 months. Patients with uncontrolled infections, other autoimmune diseases, pregnancy or lactation were excluded. Diagnoses relied on clinical symptoms, serum thyroxine and TRAb, thyroid ultrasound and orbital computed tomography. Ficoll-Paque density gradient centrifugation was used to isolate PBMCs from 9.5 to 10 ml of fresh peripheral blood. Total RNA was extracted using Trizol reagent, and RNA quality was assessed on an Agilent 2100 Bioanalyzer. The TCR beta CDR3 regions were amplified from RNA transcripts. The TCR CDR3 was subjected to a first round of RT-PCR using the HTBI primer set and the Qiagen OneStep RT-PCR kit. A second multiplex PCR round built the libraries, followed by size selection and purification. Libraries were sequenced paired-end with 100 bp reads on an Illumina HiSeq2000. The published analysis was carried out like this. Raw data were processed with SOAPnuke, discarding reads with adapters, uncalled bases, mean Phred below 15, or no exact constant-primer or identifier match. COPE v1.2.5 was used to merge high-quality paired reads, and clonotypes were defined as unique nucleotide sequences. Clonotypes were aligned to IMGT TRBV, TRBD and TRBJ reference segments using MiTCR v1.1. The analysis included only V-J combinations with a frequency above 0.0001, which together covered 99.2% of the repertoires. A TCS score was defined as the ratio of F50 (clonal expansion) to E x V (chaos), with BLOSUM62-based TCRdist applied between CDR3 peptides within each V-J. Welch's t-statistics and random forest reduced roughly 540 V-J features to 13, which were used in a naive Bayes classifier (R e1071). TCRdb cleaned the public reads at Q25 with fastp, built clones with MiXCR and kept in-frame beta chains. Every entry covers one CDR3 protein and lists the most common genes and DNA from its rows. Clone size and V and J calls follow TCRdb, not the original study. This sample comprises roughly 630,000 distinct CDR3 sequences, about 15% of them detected only once. The top ten hold about 7% of the sample.

The data are from a study of T cells in Graves' hyperthyroidism and ophthalmopathy (dated by TCRdb to about 2019). For the study in its entirety: Peripheral blood was sampled at the time of initial diagnosis, prior to any treatment. The study also compared thyroid tissue and blood T-cell repertoires from more than 5 Graves' hyperthyroidism patients. A discovery cohort of 95 to 100 patients, about 44 with Graves' ophthalmopathy and 57 with stable Graves' hyperthyroidism, was used to find distinguishing TCR V-J signatures. Prospective prediction of ophthalmopathy was tested in an independent validation cohort consisting of 18 to 20 hyperthyroidism patients and some 15 patients who later progressed to ophthalmopathy. The paper reports TCR Vbeta CDR3 sequencing of some 140 peripheral blood samples: under 45 ophthalmopathy, approximately 74 hyperthyroidism and around 17 progressor patients. The roughly 91 discovery patients were randomly split 7:3 into training and test sets. Following sampling, methimazole starting at 30 mg daily was given to hyperthyroidism patients, and high-dose intravenous methylprednisolone was given to ophthalmopathy patients. Results and caveats for the whole study, not just this receptor: In cross-validation, a model built on a 13 V-J signature told ophthalmopathy apart from stable hyperthyroidism with less than 90% sensitivity and about 81% specificity, and in testing the same model reached 80%/75%. In validation, progression to ophthalmopathy was predicted by the model with roughly 69% sensitivity and 72.22% specificity, a median of roughly 6.4 months before onset. Most expanded thyroid clonotypes (frequency above 0.001) were also detected in blood, a finding suggesting that blood repertoires may reflect thyroid immune responses. No statistical method was used to set the sample size in advance, and investigators knew the group allocation.

The sequenced sample consisted of blood. This TCR was sampled from a woman in her twenties or thirties with Graves' hyperthyroidism.

The CDR3 sequence is CASSHGFRYEQYF. The DNA sequence is given as TGTGCCAGCAGCCACGGGTTCAGATACGAGCAGTACTTC. The chain links TRBV16 with TRBJ2-7; no D gene call is confident. Looking up the germline V gene yields CDR1 KGHSY and CDR2 FQNENV. Relative to germline, V is 3 bases shorter and J is 4 bases shorter, with 10 bases between their ends. From its cysteine to its phenylalanine, the CDR3 spans 13 amino acids. The retained sequence is limited to the CDR3, 39 bases, with the frame set at the first base.